This passage covers 25 T cell receptor beta chains from one sample sequenced in a study of monozygotic twins with inflammatory bowel disease. TCRdb re-called the 5' RACE reads; every CDR3 protein appears as one record, without DNA. This specimen shows 150,000 or so distinct CDR3 sequences; the ten leading clones hold 1% to 1.5%. Sequencing was done on a sample of blood. These receptors came from a human donor with ulcerative colitis or Crohn's disease, or a healthy co-twin of an affected twin (not recorded which).

The chain couples TRBV4-1 to TRBJ1-5; with no DNA, the TCRdb D assignment of TRBD1 cannot be verified. The V gene's germline CDR1 is MGHRA and CDR2 YSYEKL. This CDR3 is built from 19 residues. The CDR3 sequence: CASSQDFGGRRYSNQPQHF.

The genes are TRBV11-2 and TRBJ2-7; with no DNA, the TCRdb D assignment of TRBD1 cannot be verified. The CDR3 covers 15 residues. CDR1 SGHAT and CDR2 FQNNGV come from the germline V gene. CDR3 sequence: CAGSPRQGLYNEQYF.

The chain couples TRBV28 to TRBJ1-2. Germline V lookup: CDR1 MDHEN, CDR2 SYDVKM. This CDR3 spans 14 amino acids. The CDR3: CASSPDPRTYGYSF.

V is TRBV11-2 and J is TRBJ2-6; TCRdb's assignment of TRBD1 cannot be checked, as there is no DNA. The CDR3 consists of 18 residues. The V gene's germline CDR1 is SGHAT and CDR2 FQNNGV. The CDR3 sequence: CASSPGTENPSGANVLTF.

This chain connects TRBV10-3 to TRBJ2-7. This CDR3 region has 11 residues. Germline CDR1 and CDR2: ENHRY and SYGVKD. CDR3 region: CAISDSYEQYF.

The J gene is TRBJ1-5, the V gene TRBV5-1; TCRdb selects TRBD1, and the lack of DNA leaves this call unchecked. This CDR3 has 15 amino acids. The V gene's germline CDR1 is SGHRS and CDR2 YFSETQ. The CDR3 loop is CASSPWDPNNQPQHF.

The rearrangement links TRBV5-4 to TRBJ2-7; without DNA, the TCRdb call of TRBD2 cannot be checked. The CDR3 has 15 residues. Germline V CDR1 and CDR2: SGHNT, YYREEE (reference sequence). The CDR3: CASSLELARISEQYF.

V and J are TRBV7-2 and TRBJ2-1; TCRdb designates TRBD2, a call that cannot be tested without DNA. The CDR3 is made up of 17 amino acids. Germline V gene sequence: CDR1 SGHTA, CDR2 FQGNSA. Here the CDR3 reads CASSRRRGGTSGIEQFF.

The chain combines TRBV5-5 with TRBJ1-1; TCRdb calls TRBD1, which cannot be checked without DNA. CDR1 and CDR2 (germline): SGHKS, YYEKEE (reference sequence). This CDR3 spans 13 amino acids. The CDR3 sequence is CASSFDWGPEAFF.

This sequence joins TRBV4-3 and TRBJ2-3; the D call from TCRdb, TRBD2, cannot be confirmed without DNA. The CDR3 has 16 amino acids. The V gene's germline CDR1 is LGHNA and CDR2 YSLEER. This CDR3 is CASSRRTSGYTDTQYF.

The chain employs TRBV5-1 and TRBJ2-5; TCRdb selects TRBD1, and the lack of DNA leaves this call unchecked. The CDR3 length is 14 residues. Germline CDR1 SGHRS, CDR2 YFSETQ. The CDR3 sequence: CASTGTGVIETQYF.

This chain uses TRBV27 with TRBJ2-7; no DNA is available, so the TRBD2 call from TCRdb remains unchecked. The CDR3 spans 16 residues. Per germline, CDR1 MNHEY and CDR2 SMNVEV (reference sequence). The CDR3 loop reads CASSLKASGGAYEQYF.

V usage is TRBV30 and J usage is TRBJ1-5; no DNA is available, so the TRBD1 call from TCRdb remains unchecked. CDR1 and CDR2 from the germline V gene are GTSNPN and SVGIG (reference sequence). CDR3 size: 15 residues. CDR3: CAWTTGGVSNQPQHF.

The chain links TRBV15 to TRBJ1-5. CDR1 and CDR2 (germline): LNHNV, YYDKDF (reference sequence). CDR3 size: 13 residues. CDR3 residues: CATSSQSNQPQHF.

The chain employs TRBV7-2 and TRBJ1-1; without DNA, the TCRdb call of TRBD1 cannot be checked. Germline-derived CDR1 and CDR2 are SGHTA and FQGNSA. The CDR3 spans 15 residues. CDR3 in amino acids: CASSLTPDSNTEAFF. The whole variable domain, filled in from reference TRBV7-2 and TRBJ1-1, reads GAGVSQSPSNKVTEKGKDVELRCDPISGHTALYWYRQSLGQGLEFLIYFQGNSAPDKSGLPSDRFSAERTGGSVSTLTIQRTQQEDSAVYLCASSLTPDSNTEAFFGQGTRLTVV.

The rearrangement uses TRBV29-1 and TRBJ2-2. This CDR3 comprises 13 residues. Germline-derived CDR1 and CDR2 are SQVTM and ANQGSEA. CDR3 residues: CSVDDRLAGELFF.

This chain joins TRBV20-1 and TRBJ2-3. This CDR3 is 14 amino acids long. Germline lookup yields CDR1 DFQATT and CDR2 SNEGSKA (reference sequence). The CDR3 is CSARDGRATDTQYF.

The CDR3 region is CASSLLVWGRSYNSPLHF. The rearrangement links TRBV27 to TRBJ1-6. Germline V gives CDR1 MNHEY, CDR2 SMNVEV (reference sequence). This CDR3 comprises 18 residues.

CDR3 residues: CASSPRSGANVLTF. The chain combines TRBV5-1 with TRBJ2-6. Germline loops: CDR1 SGHRS, CDR2 YFSETQ. This CDR3 is 14 amino acids long.

This rearrangement joins TRBV18 to TRBJ2-5. The CDR3 runs to 14 residues. Looked up from germline, CDR1 is KGHSH and CDR2 is LQKENI. CDR3 region: CASSPLGGQETQYF. Variable domain in full (rest from reference TRBV18 and TRBJ2-5): NAGVMQNPRHLVRRRGQEARLRCSPMKGHSHVYWYRQLPEEGLKFMVYLQKENIIDESGMPKERFSAEFPKEGPSILRIQQVVRGDSAAYFCASSPLGGQETQYFGPGTRLLVL.

The CDR3 reads CASSQGSRFLGQYF. The V gene is TRBV3-1, the J gene TRBJ2-7. Germline V lookup: CDR1 LGHDT, CDR2 YNNKEL (reference sequence). The CDR3 totals 14 residues.

The rearrangement joins TRBV28 to TRBJ2-1; the D call of TRBD1 rests on TCRdb alone, since no DNA is present to check it. Germline CDR1 is MDHEN and CDR2 is SYDVKM. The CDR3 consists of 11 residues. CDR3 region: CASSLLTAQFF. The variable domain in full, with the rest retrieved from reference TRBV28 and TRBJ2-1, is DVKVTQSSRYLVKRTGEKVFLECVQDMDHENMFWYRQDPGLGLRLIYFSYDVKMKEKGDIPEGYSVSREKKERFSLILESASTNQTSMYLCASSLLTAQFFGPGTRLTVL.

The V and J genes are TRBV11-1 and TRBJ2-1. The CDR3 contains 14 residues. Germline lookup yields CDR1 SGHAT and CDR2 FQDESV (reference sequence). The CDR3: CASRPAISYNEQFF.

The chain couples TRBV5-1 to TRBJ2-7; the TRBD2 assignment by TCRdb is unverifiable without DNA. The germline CDR1 and CDR2 sequences are SGHRS and YFSETQ. This CDR3 comprises 18 residues. The CDR3 here is CASSTGTSGVNTAYEQYF.

V and J are TRBV7-3 and TRBJ2-1; the TCRdb D gene call, TRBD2, has no DNA to confirm it. Germline lookup yields CDR1 SGHTA and CDR2 FQGTGA. The CDR3 runs 17 residues. CDR3 protein: CASSLGTSGSTHNEQFF.